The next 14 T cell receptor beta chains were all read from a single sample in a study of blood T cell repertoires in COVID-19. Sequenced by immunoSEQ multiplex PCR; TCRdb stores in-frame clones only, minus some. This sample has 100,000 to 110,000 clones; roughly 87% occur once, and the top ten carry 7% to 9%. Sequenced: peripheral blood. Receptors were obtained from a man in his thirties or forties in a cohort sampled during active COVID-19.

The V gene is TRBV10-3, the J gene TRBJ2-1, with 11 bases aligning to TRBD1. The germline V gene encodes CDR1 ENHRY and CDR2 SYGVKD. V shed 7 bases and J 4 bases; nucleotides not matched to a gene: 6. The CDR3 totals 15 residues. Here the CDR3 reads CAIKKGTGGYNEQFF. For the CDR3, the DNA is TGTGCCATCAAGAAGGGGACAGGGGGTTACAATGAGCAGTTCTTC.

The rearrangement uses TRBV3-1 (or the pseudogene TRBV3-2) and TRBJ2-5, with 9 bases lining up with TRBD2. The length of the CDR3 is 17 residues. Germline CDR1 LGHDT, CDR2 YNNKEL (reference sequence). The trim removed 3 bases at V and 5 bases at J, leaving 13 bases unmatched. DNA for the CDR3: TGTGCCAGCAGCCACTGGGAGGTTGGCGGGGGGGCCGAGACCCAGTACTTC. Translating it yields CASSHWEVGGGAETQYF.

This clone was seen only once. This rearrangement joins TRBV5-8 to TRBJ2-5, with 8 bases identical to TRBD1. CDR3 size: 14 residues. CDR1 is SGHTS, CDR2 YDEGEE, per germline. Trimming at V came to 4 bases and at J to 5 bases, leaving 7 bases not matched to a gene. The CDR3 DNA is TGTGCCAGCAGCGGGGGACAGGCGGAGGAGACCCAGTACTTC. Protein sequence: CASSGGQAEETQYF.

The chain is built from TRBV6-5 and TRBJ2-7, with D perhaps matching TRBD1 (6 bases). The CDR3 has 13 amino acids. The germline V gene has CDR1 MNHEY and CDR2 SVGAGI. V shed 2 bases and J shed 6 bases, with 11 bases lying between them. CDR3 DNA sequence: TGTGCCAGCAGTTACCAGGACAGCCTCGAGCAGTACTTC. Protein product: CASSYQDSLEQYF.

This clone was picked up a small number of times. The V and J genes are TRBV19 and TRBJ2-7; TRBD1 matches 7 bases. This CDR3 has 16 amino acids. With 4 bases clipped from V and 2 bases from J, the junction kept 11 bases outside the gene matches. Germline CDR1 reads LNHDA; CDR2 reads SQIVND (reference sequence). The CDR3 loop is CASSRSGTGVPYEQYF. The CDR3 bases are TGTGCCAGTAGTAGATCCGGAACAGGGGTACCCTACGAGCAGTACTTC.

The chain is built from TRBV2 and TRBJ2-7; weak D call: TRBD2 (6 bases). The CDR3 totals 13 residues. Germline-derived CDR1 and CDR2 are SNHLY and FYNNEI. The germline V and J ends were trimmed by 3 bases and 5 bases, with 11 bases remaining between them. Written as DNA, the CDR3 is TGTGCCAGCAGTGATCGGGGGATCCACGAGCAGTACTTC. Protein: CASSDRGIHEQYF.

As DNA, the CDR3 is TGTGCCAGCAGCTTGTCTCGCGGGGGGTTCTACGAGCAGTACTTC. Its translation: CASSLSRGGFYEQYF. This sequence joins TRBV5-5 and TRBJ2-7, with TRBD2 identical over 8 bases. This CDR3 is 15 amino acids long. V dropped 1 base and J dropped 3; count of bases not matched to a gene: 6. In germline, CDR1 is SGHKS, CDR2 YYEKEE (reference sequence).

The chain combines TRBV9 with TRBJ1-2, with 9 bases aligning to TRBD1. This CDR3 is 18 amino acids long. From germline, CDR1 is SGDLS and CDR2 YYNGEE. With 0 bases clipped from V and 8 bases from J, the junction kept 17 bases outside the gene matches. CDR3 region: CASSVVSRGTGPASGYTF. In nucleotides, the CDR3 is TGTGCCAGCAGCGTAGTTAGTCGAGGGACAGGGCCCGCCAGCGGCTACACCTTC.

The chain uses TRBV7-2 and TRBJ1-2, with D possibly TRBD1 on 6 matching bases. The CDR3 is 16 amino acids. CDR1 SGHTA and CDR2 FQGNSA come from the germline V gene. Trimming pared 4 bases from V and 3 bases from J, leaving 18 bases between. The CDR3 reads CASSWGNQGQYYGYTF. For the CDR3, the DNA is TGTGCCAGCAGCTGGGGCAACCAGGGGCAGTACTATGGCTACACCTTC.

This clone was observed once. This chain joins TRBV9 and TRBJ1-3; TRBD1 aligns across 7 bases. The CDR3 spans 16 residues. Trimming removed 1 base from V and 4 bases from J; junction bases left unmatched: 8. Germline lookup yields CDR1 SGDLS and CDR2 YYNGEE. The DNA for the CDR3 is TGTGCCAGCAGCGTAAATTTTAGGGGGCGCGGAAACACCATATATTTT. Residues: CASSVNFRGRGNTIYF.

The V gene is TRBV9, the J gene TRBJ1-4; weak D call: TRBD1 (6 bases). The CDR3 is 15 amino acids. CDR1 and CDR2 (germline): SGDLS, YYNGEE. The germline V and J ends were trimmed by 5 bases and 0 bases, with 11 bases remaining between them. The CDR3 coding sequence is TGTGCCAGCAGACGGCACAGGGCAACTAATGAAAAACTGTTTTTT. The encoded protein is CASRRHRATNEKLFF.

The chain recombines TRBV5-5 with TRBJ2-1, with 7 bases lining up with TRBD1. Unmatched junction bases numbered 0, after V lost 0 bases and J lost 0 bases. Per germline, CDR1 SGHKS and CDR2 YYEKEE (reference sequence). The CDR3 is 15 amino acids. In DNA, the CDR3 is TGTGCCAGCAGCTTGGAGGGGGCCTCCTACAATGAGCAGTTCTTC. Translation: CASSLEGASYNEQFF.

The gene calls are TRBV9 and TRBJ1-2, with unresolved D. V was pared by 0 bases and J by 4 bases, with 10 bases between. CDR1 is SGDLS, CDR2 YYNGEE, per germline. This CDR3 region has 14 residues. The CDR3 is CASSVDWAGYGYTF. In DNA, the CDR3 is TGTGCCAGCAGCGTAGATTGGGCAGGCTATGGCTACACCTTC. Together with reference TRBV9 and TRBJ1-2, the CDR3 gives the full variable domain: DSGVTQTPKHLITATGQRVTLRCSPRSGDLSVYWYQQSLDQGLQFLIQYYNGEERAKGNILERFSAQQFPDLHSELNLSSLELGDSALYFCASSVDWAGYGYTFGSGTRLTVV.

The chain's CDR3 is CSVGPGGHTEAFF. CDR3 DNA sequence: TGCAGCGTCGGCCCAGGGGGCCACACTGAAGCTTTCTTT. The chain employs TRBV29-1 and TRBJ1-1; 8 positions agree with TRBD1. J was trimmed by 3 bases and V by 6 bases; bases with no gene match: 6. The CDR3 runs 13 residues. Germline CDR1 is SQVTM and CDR2 is ANQGSEA.